This T cell receptor beta chain was identified in a study of T cell repertoires in cytomegalovirus infection. On the study more broadly: Selected CMV epitopes included recently identified HLA-C-restricted ones as well as well-studied HLA-B-restricted ones. It can be stated that public TCR beta signatures indicated CMV infection as well as a matching HLA type.

Study-level findings and limits: It was HLA-C-restricted CMV-specific TCR beta clonotypes that dominated the response ex vivo.

Concerning this clonotype: The antigen remains undetermined.

The junction had 5 bases not matched to a gene; V was cut back by 1 base and J by 4 bases. Germline V gene data show CDR1 as MGHRA and CDR2 as YSYEKL. The CDR3 sequence is 15 residues long. TCRdb processed the reads anew with MiXCR; each CDR3 protein has one entry. Of 80,000 or so distinct CDR3 sequences in the sample, approximately 42% were seen once. The specimen was CD8+ T cells from cultured PBMCs, collected from culture after CMV antigen stimulation. The TCR comes from a human donor in good health (CMV status not recorded). Some clones in this sample may be carry-over from other donors' samples. The chain joins TRBV4-1 to TRBJ2-7; 9 nucleotides line up with TRBD1. The CDR3 DNA is TGCGCCAGCAGCCAAGTGGGACAGGGACCGTACGAGCAGTACTTC. Residues: CASSQVGQGPYEQYF.